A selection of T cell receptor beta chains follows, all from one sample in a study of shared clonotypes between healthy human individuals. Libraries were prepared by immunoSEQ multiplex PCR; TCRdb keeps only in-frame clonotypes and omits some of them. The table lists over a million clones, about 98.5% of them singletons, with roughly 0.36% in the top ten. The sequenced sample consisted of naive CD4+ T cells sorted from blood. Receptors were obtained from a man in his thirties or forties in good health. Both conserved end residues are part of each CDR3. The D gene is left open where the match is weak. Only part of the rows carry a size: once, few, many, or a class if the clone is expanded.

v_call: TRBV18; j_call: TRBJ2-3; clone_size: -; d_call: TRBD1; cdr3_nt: TGTGCCAGCTCACCTATGACAGGGGATACGCAGTATTTT; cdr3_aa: CASSPMTGDTQYF
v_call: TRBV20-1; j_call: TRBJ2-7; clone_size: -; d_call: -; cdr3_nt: TGCAGTGCTGGGAACTACGAGCAGTACTTC; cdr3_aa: CSAGNYEQYF
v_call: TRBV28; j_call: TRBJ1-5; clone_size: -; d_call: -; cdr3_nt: TGTGCCAGCAGTCCCCATCCTCCGAGGAATAGCAATCAGCCCCAGCATTTT; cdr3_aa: CASSPHPPRNSNQPQHF
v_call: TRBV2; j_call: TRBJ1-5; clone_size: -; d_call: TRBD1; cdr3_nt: TGTGCCAGCAGTGAGGAGGGGGCTTCGGGCAATCAGCCCCAGCATTTT; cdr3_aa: CASSEEGASGNQPQHF
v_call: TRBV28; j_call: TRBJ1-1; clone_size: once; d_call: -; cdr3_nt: TGTGCCAGCAGTCCCCCACAGGATAGGGGCACTGAAGCTTTCTTT; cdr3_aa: CASSPPQDRGTEAFF
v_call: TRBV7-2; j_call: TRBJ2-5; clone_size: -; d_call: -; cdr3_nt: TGTGCCAGCAGCTCGATGTACCAAGAGACCCAGTACTTC; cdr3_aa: CASSSMYQETQYF
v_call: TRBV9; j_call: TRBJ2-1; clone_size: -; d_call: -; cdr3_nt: TGTGCCAGCAGCATAGGCGGCGGGACCAATGAGCAGTTCTTC; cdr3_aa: CASSIGGGTNEQFF
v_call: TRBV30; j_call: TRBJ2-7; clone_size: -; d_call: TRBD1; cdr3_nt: TGTGCCTGGAGTTTCGGGACAGGGTACGAGCAGTACTTC; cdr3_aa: CAWSFGTGYEQYF
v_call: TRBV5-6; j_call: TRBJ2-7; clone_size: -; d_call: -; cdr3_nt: TGTGCCAGCAGCTTCAGAGGGCCGGGGTACTTC; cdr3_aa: CASSFRGPGYF
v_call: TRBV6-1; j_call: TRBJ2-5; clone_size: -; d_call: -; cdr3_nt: TGTGCCAGCAGTGATTTGAAGACCCAGTACTTC; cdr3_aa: CASSDLKTQYF
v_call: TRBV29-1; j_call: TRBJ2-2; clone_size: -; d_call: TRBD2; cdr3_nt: TGCAGCGTGGCTAGCGGGGGGAACACCGGGGAGCTGTTTTTT; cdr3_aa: CSVASGGNTGELFF
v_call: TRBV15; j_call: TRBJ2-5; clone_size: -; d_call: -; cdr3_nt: TGTGCCACCGCAAGTGGGGATTACCAAGAGACCCAGTACTTC; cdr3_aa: CATASGDYQETQYF
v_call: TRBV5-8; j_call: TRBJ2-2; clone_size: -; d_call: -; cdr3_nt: TGTGCCAGCAGCTCCTCGGGATGGACCGGGGAGCTGTTTTTT; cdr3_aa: CASSSSGWTGELFF
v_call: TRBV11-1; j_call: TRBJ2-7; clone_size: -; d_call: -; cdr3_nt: TGTGCCAGCAGCCACGCCGGGGCCACCTACGAGCAGTACTTC; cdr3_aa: CASSHAGATYEQYF
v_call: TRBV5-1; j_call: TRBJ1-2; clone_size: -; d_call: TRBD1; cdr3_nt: TGCGCCAGCAGCTCGGCGACAGGGGGCTATGGCTACACCTTC; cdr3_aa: CASSSATGGYGYTF
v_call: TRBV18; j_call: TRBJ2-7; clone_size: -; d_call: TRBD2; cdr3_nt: TGTGCCAGCTCACCGGCCTTGCGTAGCGGGAGGGTCGACGAGCAGTACTTC; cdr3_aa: CASSPALRSGRVDEQYF
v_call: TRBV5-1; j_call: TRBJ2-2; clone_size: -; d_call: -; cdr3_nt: TGCGCCAGCAGCTTGGACACCGGGGAGCTGTTTTTT; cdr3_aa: CASSLDTGELFF
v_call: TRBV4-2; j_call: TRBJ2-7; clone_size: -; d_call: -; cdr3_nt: TGTGCCAGCAGCCCCTCTCTCACGGAGCTCTACGAGCAGTACTTC; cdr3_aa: CASSPSLTELYEQYF
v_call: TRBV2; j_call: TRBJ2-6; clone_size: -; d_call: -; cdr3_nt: TGTGCCAGCAGGAATTATCAGGGTTCTGGGGCCAACGTCCTGACTTTC; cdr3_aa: CASRNYQGSGANVLTF
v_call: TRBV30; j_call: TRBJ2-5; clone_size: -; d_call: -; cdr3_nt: TGTGCCTGGGGGAAGGGTTGGACGCAAGAGACCCAGTACTTC; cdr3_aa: CAWGKGWTQETQYF
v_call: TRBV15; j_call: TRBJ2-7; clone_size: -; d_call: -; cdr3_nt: TGTGCCACCGGTCCCCTGAGGCCTGGCGAGCAGTACTTC; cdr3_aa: CATGPLRPGEQYF
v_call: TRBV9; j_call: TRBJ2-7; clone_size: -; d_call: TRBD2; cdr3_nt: TGTGCCAGCAGCGTTGGGACTAGAAGTGGGTACGAGCAGTACTTC; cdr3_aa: CASSVGTRSGYEQYF
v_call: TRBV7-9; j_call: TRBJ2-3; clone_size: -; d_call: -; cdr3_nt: TGTGCCAGCAGCCGGACAGGCACAGATACGCAGTATTTT; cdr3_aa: CASSRTGTDTQYF
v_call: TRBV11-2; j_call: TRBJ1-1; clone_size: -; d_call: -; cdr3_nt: TGTGCCAGCAGCTTAGAATCCTTGTCGCGAGCTTTCTTT; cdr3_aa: CASSLESLSRAFF
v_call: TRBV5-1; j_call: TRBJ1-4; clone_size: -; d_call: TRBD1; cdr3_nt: TGCGCCAGCAGCTCGGCGCCGGGACAGGGAAATGAAAAACTGTTTTTT; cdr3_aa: CASSSAPGQGNEKLFF
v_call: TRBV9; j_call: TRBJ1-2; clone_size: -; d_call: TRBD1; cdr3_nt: TGTGCCAGCAGCGTAGGGACAGGGATTAGCTACACCTTC; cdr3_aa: CASSVGTGISYTF
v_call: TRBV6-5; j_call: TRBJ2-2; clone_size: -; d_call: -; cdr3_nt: TGTGCCAGCAGTGCCTCAGGGGACACCGGGGAGCTGTTTTTT; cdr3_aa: CASSASGDTGELFF
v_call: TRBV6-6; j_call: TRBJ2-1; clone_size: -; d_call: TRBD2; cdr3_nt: TGTGCCACAAGCGGGGCTTTCTACAATGAGCAGTTCTTC; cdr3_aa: CATSGAFYNEQFF
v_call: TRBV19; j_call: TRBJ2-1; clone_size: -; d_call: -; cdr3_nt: TGTGCCAGTAGTATAGCCTCCTACAATGAGCAGTTCTTC; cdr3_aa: CASSIASYNEQFF
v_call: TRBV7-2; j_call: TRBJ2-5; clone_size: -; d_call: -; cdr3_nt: TGTGCCAGCAGCTTAGAGGCCAGGGGCCCCGAGACCCAGTACTTC; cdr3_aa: CASSLEARGPETQYF
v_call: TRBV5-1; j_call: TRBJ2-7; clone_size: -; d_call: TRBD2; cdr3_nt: TGCGCCAGCAGAGGGACTAGCGGACAATACGAGCAGTACTTC; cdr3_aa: CASRGTSGQYEQYF
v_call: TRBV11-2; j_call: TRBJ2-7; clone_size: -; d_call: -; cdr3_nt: TGTGCCAGCAGATCCAACAGCGGCGAGCAGTACTTC; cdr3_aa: CASRSNSGEQYF
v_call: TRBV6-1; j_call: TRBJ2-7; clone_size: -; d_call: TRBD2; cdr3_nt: TGTGCCAGCAGTGAAAGTGCGGGAGTAGACGAGCAGTACTTC; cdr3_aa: CASSESAGVDEQYF
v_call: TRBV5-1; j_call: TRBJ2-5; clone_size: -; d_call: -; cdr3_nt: TGCGCCAGCAGCTTAACTGAGCAAGAGACCCAGTACTTC; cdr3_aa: CASSLTEQETQYF
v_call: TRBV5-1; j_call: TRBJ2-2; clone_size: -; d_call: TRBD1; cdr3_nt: TGCGCCAGCAGCCCATATCCGGGACAGGGGGCGGACGGGGAGCTGTTTTTT; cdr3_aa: CASSPYPGQGADGELFF
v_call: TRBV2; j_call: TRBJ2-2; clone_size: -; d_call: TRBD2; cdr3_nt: TGTGCCACCCGAAGACTAGCGGGATTCACCGGGGAGCTGTTTTTT; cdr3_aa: CATRRLAGFTGELFF
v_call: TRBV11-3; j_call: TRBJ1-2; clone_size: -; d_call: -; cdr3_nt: TGTGCCAGCAGCTTAGAAGGTTCCAGGGCTCCTATCTTC; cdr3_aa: CASSLEGSRAPIF
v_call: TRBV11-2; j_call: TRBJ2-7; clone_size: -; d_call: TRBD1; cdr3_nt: TGTGCCAGCAGCACCGACAGGGTTCAGGGCTACGAGCAGTACTTC; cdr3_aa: CASSTDRVQGYEQYF
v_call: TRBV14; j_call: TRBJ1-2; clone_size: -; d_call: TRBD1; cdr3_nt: TGTGCCAGCAGCCGAGGGACAGTCTATGGCTACACCTTC; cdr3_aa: CASSRGTVYGYTF
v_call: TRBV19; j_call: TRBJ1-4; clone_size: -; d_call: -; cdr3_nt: TGTGCCAGTAGTATTTTTGTGGCAGCCCGTTTTAATGAAAAACTGTTTTTT; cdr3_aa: CASSIFVAARFNEKLFF
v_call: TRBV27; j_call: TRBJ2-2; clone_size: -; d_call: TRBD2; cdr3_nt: TGTGCCAGCAGTTTATACGGGAGGGCGAACACCGGGGAGCTGTTTTTT; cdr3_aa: CASSLYGRANTGELFF
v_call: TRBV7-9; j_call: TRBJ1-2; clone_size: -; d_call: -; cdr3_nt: TGTGCCAGCAGCTTATTGTGGGGTGATGGCTACACCTTC; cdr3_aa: CASSLLWGDGYTF
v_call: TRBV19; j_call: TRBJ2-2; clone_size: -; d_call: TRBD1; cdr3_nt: TGTGCCAGTAGTCTTCAAACAGGGGCCACCGGGGAGCTGTTTTTT; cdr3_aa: CASSLQTGATGELFF
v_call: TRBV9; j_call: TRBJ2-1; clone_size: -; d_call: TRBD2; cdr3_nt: TGTGCCAGCAGCAAAGCGGGATCTGAGCAGTTCTTC; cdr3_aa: CASSKAGSEQFF
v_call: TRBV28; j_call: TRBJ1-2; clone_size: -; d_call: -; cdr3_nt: TGTGCCAGCAGTTCTGGGGCAGGCGGCTACACCTTC; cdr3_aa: CASSSGAGGYTF
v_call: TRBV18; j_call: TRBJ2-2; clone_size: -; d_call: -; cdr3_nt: TGTGCCACCGGCGAGGGCCTTGGCACCGGGGAGCTGTTTTTT; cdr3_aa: CATGEGLGTGELFF